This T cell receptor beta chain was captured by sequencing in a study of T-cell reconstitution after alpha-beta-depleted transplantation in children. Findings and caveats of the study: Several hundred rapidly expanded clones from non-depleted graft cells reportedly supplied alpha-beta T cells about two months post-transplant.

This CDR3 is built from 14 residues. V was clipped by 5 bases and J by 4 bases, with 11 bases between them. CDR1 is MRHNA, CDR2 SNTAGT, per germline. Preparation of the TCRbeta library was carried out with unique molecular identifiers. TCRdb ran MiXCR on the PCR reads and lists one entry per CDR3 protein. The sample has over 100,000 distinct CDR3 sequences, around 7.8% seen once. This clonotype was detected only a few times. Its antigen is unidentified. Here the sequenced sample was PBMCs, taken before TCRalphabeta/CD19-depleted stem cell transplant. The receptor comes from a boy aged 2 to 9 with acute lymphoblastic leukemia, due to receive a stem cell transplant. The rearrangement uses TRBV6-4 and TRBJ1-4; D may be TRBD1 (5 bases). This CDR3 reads CASSPEGSNEKLFF. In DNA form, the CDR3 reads TGTGCCAGCAGTCCAGAGGGGAGTAATGAAAAACTGTTTTTT.